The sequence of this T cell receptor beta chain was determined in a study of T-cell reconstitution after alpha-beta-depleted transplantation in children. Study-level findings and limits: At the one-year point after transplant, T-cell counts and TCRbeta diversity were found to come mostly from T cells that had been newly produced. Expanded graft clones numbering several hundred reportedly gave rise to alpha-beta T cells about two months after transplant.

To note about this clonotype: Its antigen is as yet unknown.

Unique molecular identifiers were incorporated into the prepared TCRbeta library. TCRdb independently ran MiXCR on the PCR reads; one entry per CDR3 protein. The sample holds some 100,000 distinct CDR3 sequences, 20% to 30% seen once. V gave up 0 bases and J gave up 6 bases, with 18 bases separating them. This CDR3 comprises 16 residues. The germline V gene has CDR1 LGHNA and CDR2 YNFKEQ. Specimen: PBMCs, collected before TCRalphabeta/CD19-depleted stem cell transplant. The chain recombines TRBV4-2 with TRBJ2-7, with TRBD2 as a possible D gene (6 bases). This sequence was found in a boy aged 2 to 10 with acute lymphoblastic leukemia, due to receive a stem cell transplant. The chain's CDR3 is CASSQEDGGGALEQYF. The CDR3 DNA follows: TGTGCCAGCAGCCAAGAGGATGGCGGAGGGGCCCTCGAGCAGTACTTC.